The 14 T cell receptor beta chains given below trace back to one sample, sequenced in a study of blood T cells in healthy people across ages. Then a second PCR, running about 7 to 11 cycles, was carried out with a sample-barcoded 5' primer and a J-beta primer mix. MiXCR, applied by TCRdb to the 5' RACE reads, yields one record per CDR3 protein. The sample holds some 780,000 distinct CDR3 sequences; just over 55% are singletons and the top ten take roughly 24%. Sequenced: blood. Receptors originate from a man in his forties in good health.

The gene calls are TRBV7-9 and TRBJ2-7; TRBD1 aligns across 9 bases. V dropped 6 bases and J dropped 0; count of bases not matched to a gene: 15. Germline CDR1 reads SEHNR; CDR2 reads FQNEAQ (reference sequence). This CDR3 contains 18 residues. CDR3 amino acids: CASRQGADHTISSYEQYF. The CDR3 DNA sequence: TGTGCCAGCAGACAGGGGGCAGACCATACGATTAGCTCCTACGAGCAGTACTTC.

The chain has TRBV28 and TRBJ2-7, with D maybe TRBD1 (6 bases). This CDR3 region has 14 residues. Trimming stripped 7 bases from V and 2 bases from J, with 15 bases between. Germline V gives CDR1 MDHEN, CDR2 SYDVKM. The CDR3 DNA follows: TGTGCCAGCAACAGGGTTGCAGTTGCCTACGAGCAGTACTTC. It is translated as CASNRVAVAYEQYF.

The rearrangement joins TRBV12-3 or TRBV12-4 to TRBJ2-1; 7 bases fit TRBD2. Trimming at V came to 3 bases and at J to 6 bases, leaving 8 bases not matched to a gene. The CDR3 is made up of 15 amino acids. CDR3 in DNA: TGTGCCAGCAGTTTGATGCGGGAGACCCGCAATGAGCAGTTCTTC. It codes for CASSLMRETRNEQFF.

CDR3 bases: TGTGCCAGCAGAGGGACTAGCGAGTTTACGCAGTATTTT. Translation gives CASRGTSEFTQYF. The gene calls are TRBV5-5 and TRBJ2-3; 10 nucleotides line up with TRBD2. V dropped 5 bases and J dropped 8; count of bases not matched to a gene: 5. Germline V gene lookup returns CDR1 SGHKS and CDR2 YYEKEE (reference sequence). The CDR3 is 13 amino acids. Drawing the rest from reference TRBV5-5 and TRBJ2-3, the complete variable domain is DAGVTQSPTHLIKTRGQQVTLRCSPISGHKSVSWYQQVLGQGPQFIFQYYEKEERGRGNFPDRFSARQFPNYSSELNVNALLLGDSALYLCASRGTSEFTQYFGPGTRLTVL.

The CDR3 loop reads CASSPSGQLGTEAFF. The CDR3 DNA sequence: TGCGCCAGCAGCCCAAGCGGACAACTGGGCACTGAAGCTTTCTTT. The gene calls are TRBV5-1 and TRBJ1-1; D may be TRBD1 (5 bases). The CDR3 runs 15 residues. The V and J ends lost 4 bases and 4 bases respectively, with 17 bases between them. CDR1 is SGHRS, CDR2 YFSETQ, per germline. Combining the CDR3 with reference TRBV5-1 and TRBJ1-1 gives the whole variable domain KAGVTQTPRYLIKTRGQQVTLSCSPISGHRSVSWYQQTPGQGLQFLFEYFSETQRNKGNFPGRFSGRQFSNSRSEMNVSTLELGDSALYLCASSPSGQLGTEAFFGQGTRLTVV.

The DNA for the CDR3 is TGTGCCAGCAGCCCCAAAGAAGGGTTTACCTACAATGAGCAGTTCTTC. It translates to CASSPKEGFTYNEQFF. The chain recombines TRBV7-9 with TRBJ2-1; no firm D call. V lost 5 bases and J lost 2, with 16 bases in between. The CDR3 extends over 16 amino acids. CDR1 and CDR2 (germline): SEHNR, FQNEAQ (reference sequence). The full variable domain, completed using reference TRBV7-9 and TRBJ2-1, is DTGVSQNPRHKITKRGQNVTFRCDPISEHNRLYWYRQTLGQGPEFLTYFQNEAQLEKSRLLSDRFSAERPKGSFSTLEIQRTEQGDSAMYLCASSPKEGFTYNEQFFGPGTRLTVL.

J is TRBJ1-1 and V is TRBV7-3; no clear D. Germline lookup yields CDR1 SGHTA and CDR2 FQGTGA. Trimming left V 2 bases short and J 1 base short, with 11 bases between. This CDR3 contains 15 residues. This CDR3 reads CASSLHDPANTEAFF. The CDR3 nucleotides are TGTGCCAGCAGCTTACATGACCCAGCGAACACTGAAGCTTTCTTT.

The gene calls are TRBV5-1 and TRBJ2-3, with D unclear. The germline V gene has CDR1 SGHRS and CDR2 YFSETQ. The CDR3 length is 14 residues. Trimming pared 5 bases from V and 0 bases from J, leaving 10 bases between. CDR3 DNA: TGCGCCAGCAGTACGACCTTGAGCACAGATACGCAGTATTTT. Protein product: CASSTTLSTDTQYF.

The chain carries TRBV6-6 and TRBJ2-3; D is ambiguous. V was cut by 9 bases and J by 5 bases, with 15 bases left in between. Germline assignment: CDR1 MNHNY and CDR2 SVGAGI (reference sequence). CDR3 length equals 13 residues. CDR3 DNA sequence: TGTGCCAGTACCATGATCTTGGGAGATACGCAGTATTTT. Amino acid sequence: CASTMILGDTQYF.

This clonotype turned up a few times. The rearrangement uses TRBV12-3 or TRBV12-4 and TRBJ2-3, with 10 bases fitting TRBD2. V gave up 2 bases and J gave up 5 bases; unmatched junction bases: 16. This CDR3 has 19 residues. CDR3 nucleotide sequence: TGTGCCAGCAGTTTACGGGCCCTGCGGCTAGCGGGGGTTTTAGATACGCAGTATTTT. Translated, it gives CASSLRALRLAGVLDTQYF.

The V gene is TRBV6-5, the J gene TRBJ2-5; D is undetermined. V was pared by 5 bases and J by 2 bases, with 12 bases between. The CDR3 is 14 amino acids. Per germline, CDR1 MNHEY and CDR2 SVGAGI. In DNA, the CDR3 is TGTGCCAGCAGTGACATTGCGGAACAAGAGACCCAGTACTTC. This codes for CASSDIAEQETQYF.

DNA for the CDR3: TGTGCCAGCAGTTCATCGGGGAGGCCGGAGACCCAGTACTTC. Encoded protein: CASSSSGRPETQYF. The rearrangement joins TRBV28 to TRBJ2-7; the D gene is possibly TRBD2 (6 bases). The J call may be mistaken, given a closer DNA end match to TRBJ2-5. This CDR3 is 14 amino acids long. Per germline, CDR1 MDHEN and CDR2 SYDVKM.

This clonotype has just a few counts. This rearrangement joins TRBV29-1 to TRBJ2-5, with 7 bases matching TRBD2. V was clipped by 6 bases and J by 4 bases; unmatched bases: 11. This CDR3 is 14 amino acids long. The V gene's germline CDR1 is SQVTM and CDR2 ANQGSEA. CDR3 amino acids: CSVDGEGGGETQYF. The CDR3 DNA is TGCAGCGTGGACGGGGAGGGAGGAGGAGAGACCCAGTACTTC. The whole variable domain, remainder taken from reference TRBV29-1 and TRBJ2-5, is SAVISQKPSRDICQRGTSLTIQCQVDSQVTMMFWYRQQPGQSLTLIATANQGSEATYESGFVIDKFPISRPNLTFSTLTVSNMSPEDSSIYLCSVDGEGGGETQYFGPGTRLLVL.

In DNA form, the CDR3 reads TGCAGTGCTAACCCCGGGACTAGCAGCTTCAATGAGCAGTTCTTC. The encoded protein is CSANPGTSSFNEQFF. The rearrangement joins TRBV20-1 to TRBJ2-1, with TRBD2 matching over 9 bases. The germline V gene has CDR1 DFQATT and CDR2 SNEGSKA (reference sequence). Trimming cost V 4 bases and J 6 bases; bases outside gene matches: 10. The CDR3 sequence is 15 residues long.